This T cell receptor beta chain was identified in a study of shared clonotypes between healthy human individuals. Generated by immunoSEQ multiplex PCR, the TCRdb table keeps only in-frame clones and is missing some. The sample yields about 600,000 clones, about 80% seen once. CDR3 length: 13 residues. The germline V gene encodes CDR1 SGHAT and CDR2 FQNNGV. V shed 5 bases and J shed 2 bases, with 10 bases lying between them. This clonotype was obtained from a woman aged 35 to 49 in good health. Some clones in this sample may be carry-over from other donors' samples. The specimen was PBMCs. This rearrangement joins TRBV11-2 to TRBJ2-7, with unresolved D. In DNA form, the CDR3 reads TGTGCCAGCAGCCCCGTTATTGCCTACGAGCAGTACTTC. Translating gives CASSPVIAYEQYF.